Each of the 32 T cell receptor beta chains below was sequenced from the same sample in a study of blood T cells in healthy people across ages. Combining a sample-barcoded 5' primer with a J-beta primer mix, a second PCR ran for about 6 to 11 cycles. MiXCR, run by TCRdb on the 5' RACE reads, gives a single entry per CDR3 protein. The profile shows about 1.4 million distinct CDR3 sequences, approximately 59% of them singletons. Sequencing was performed on blood. The receptors here all came from a man between 18 and 29 years old in good health.

The chain employs TRBV4-1 and TRBJ1-1; 10 nucleotides align to TRBD1. V dropped 2 bases and J dropped 1; count of bases not matched to a gene: 7. Per germline, CDR1 MGHRA and CDR2 YSYEKL. The CDR3 length is 17 residues. CDR3 region: CASSQYPGQGRNTEAFF. DNA for the CDR3: TGCGCCAGCAGCCAATACCCGGGACAGGGGCGGAACACTGAAGCTTTCTTT.

This clonotype has just a few counts. CDR3 in amino acids: CASSSNRLNAYEQYF. CDR3 nucleotides: TGTGCCAGCAGCTCCAACCGGTTAAACGCCTACGAGCAGTACTTC. The V gene is TRBV11-2, the J gene TRBJ2-7, with no clear D. Germline V gene sequence: CDR1 SGHAT, CDR2 FQNNGV. Trimming pared 4 bases from V and 2 bases from J, leaving 15 bases between. The CDR3 has 15 amino acids.

The rearrangement links TRBV4-1 to TRBJ1-1; D remains ambiguous. With 0 bases removed from V and 0 bases from J, the gap between germline ends came to 5 bases. The CDR3 is 14 amino acids. The germline V gene encodes CDR1 MGHRA and CDR2 YSYEKL. The CDR3: CASSQDGMNTEAFF. In nucleotides, the CDR3 is TGCGCCAGCAGCCAAGATGGGATGAACACTGAAGCTTTCTTT.

The rearrangement uses TRBV14 and TRBJ1-1; unclear D gene. There are 16 residues in the CDR3. Trimming took 5 bases from V and 1 from J, leaving 17 bases between them. Germline CDR1 reads SGHDN; CDR2 reads FVKESK. Written as DNA, the CDR3 is TGTGCCAGCAGCGCCGGCATTCGGGAACGGAACACTGAAGCTTTCTTT. It specifies CASSAGIRERNTEAFF.

A few counts support this clonotype. V gene TRBV7-2 combines with J gene TRBJ2-3, with 7 bases identical to TRBD2. Germline loops: CDR1 SGHTA, CDR2 FQGNSA. V shed 4 bases, J shed 1 base, and the junction held 14 bases outside the gene matches. CDR3 length: 18 residues. CDR3 protein: CASSSRVAGVLGTDTQYF. Written as DNA, the CDR3 is TGTGCCAGCAGCTCAAGAGTCGCGGGAGTGTTAGGCACAGATACGCAGTATTTT.

The J gene is TRBJ2-3, the V gene TRBV28; D call uncertain. Germline assignment: CDR1 MDHEN and CDR2 SYDVKM. The CDR3 has 15 residues. V was cut by 3 bases and J by 4 bases, with 14 bases left in between. CDR3 nucleotides: TGTGCCAGCAGTTTTGGCGGTTTTGCCGCAGATACGCAGTATTTT. Translating gives CASSFGGFAADTQYF.

This clonotype was counted a few times. This rearrangement joins TRBV12-3 or TRBV12-4 to TRBJ1-2, with D perhaps TRBD1 (6 bases). Trimming left V 2 bases short and J 7 bases short, with 11 bases between. The CDR3 has 13 amino acids. Here the CDR3 DNA reads TGTGCCAGCAGTTTAAAACAGGGAAGTGGCTACACCTTC. It encodes CASSLKQGSGYTF.

This clonotype was observed a handful of times. The J gene is TRBJ1-2, the V gene TRBV6-6; D is perhaps TRBD1 (6 bases). The CDR3 is 15 residues long. Looked up from germline, CDR1 is MNHNY and CDR2 is SVGAGI (reference sequence). V was trimmed by 7 bases and J by 5 bases, leaving 20 bases between them. CDR3 loop: CASTSDSRLIYGYTF. The CDR3 nucleotides read TGTGCCAGCACCTCGGACAGTCGCCTAATATATGGCTACACCTTC.

Worth noting for this clonotype: A read error may account for a junction end that differs from germline. This chain links TRBV4-1 with TRBJ2-1; TRBD2 matches at 12 bases. CDR1 is MGHRA and CDR2 is YSYEKL in the germline V gene. CDR3 length: 17 residues. Here the CDR3 reads CASSLPPSGRAWDEQFF. CDR3 nucleotide sequence: TGCGCTAGCAGCCTCCCACCTAGCGGGAGGGCATGGGATGAGCAGTTCTTC.

The V and J genes are TRBV7-2 and TRBJ2-1; 13 bases map to TRBD2. CDR3 size: 15 residues. V dropped 6 bases and J dropped 9; count of bases not matched to a gene: 8. CDR1 is SGHTA and CDR2 is FQGNSA in the germline V gene. For the CDR3, the DNA is TGTGCCAGCAGAACTAGCGGGGGGGCCTATGGTGAGCAGTTCTTC. It codes for CASRTSGGAYGEQFF.

This rearrangement joins TRBV29-1 to TRBJ2-1; TRBD1 matches at 8 bases. The V gene end was trimmed by 3 bases and the J gene end by 5 bases; junction bases not matched to a gene: 6. The germline gives CDR1 SQVTM, CDR2 ANQGSEA. CDR3 length: 14 residues. CDR3 sequence (DNA): TGCAGCGTTGAGTTCGGGACAGGAGACAATGAGCAGTTCTTC. It encodes CSVEFGTGDNEQFF.

The rearrangement joins TRBV25-1 to TRBJ1-2, with D perhaps TRBD1 (5 bases). Trimming removed 6 bases at V and 4 bases at J, with 12 bases between. The CDR3 is made up of 13 amino acids. Germline V gene lookup returns CDR1 MGHDK and CDR2 SYGVNS. CDR3 amino acids: CASSREFGYGYTF. The CDR3 DNA is TGTGCCAGCAGCAGGGAGTTTGGCTATGGCTACACCTTC.

The chain joins TRBV7-2 to TRBJ1-2; 9 bases map to TRBD1. The CDR3 is made up of 16 amino acids. Germline assignment: CDR1 SGHTA and CDR2 FQGNSA. V was pared by 5 bases and J by 7 bases, with 14 bases of the junction left unmatched. The CDR3, as DNA: TGTGCCAGCAGCCCAGACTCCGGGACAGGGATTGTTGGCTACACCTTC. Translated, it gives CASSPDSGTGIVGYTF.

The chain couples TRBV28 to TRBJ2-3; unclear D gene. Germline loops: CDR1 MDHEN, CDR2 SYDVKM. Deletions cut 2 bases from V and 5 bases from J, with 11 bases between. This CDR3 region has 14 residues. CDR3 nucleotide sequence: TGTGCCAGCAGTTTACTAAGTATGGGAGATACGCAGTATTTT. Encoded protein: CASSLLSMGDTQYF.

This clonotype turned up a few times. This sequence joins TRBV29-1 and TRBJ2-1, with D perhaps matching TRBD1 or TRBD2 (5 bases each). Germline values: CDR1 SQVTM, CDR2 ANQGSEA. The V end lost 3 bases, the J end lost 0 bases, and 15 bases lay between the germline ends. The CDR3 sequence is 16 residues long. The CDR3 coding sequence is TGCAGCGTTGAGGGACGACCGGGGAGCTCCTACAATGAGCAGTTCTTC. Translated, it gives CSVEGRPGSSYNEQFF.

This chain joins TRBV5-1 and TRBJ2-7, with TRBD2 matching 11 bases. Germline CDR1 SGHRS, CDR2 YFSETQ. V lost 3 bases and J lost 0; bases outside the gene matches: 11. This CDR3 has 18 residues. DNA of the CDR3: TGCGCCAGCAGCTCCGGACTAGCGGGCCTGATGAGCTCCTACGAGCAGTACTTC. Translating gives CASSSGLAGLMSSYEQYF.

The rearrangement links TRBV4-3 to TRBJ1-6; a possible D gene is TRBD1 (6 bases). CDR1 is LGHNA and CDR2 is YSLEER in the germline V gene. The CDR3 totals 18 residues. V was cut by 0 bases and J by 0 bases, with 12 bases left in between. The CDR3 DNA reads as TGCGCCAGCAGCCAAGATCTAGGGGGGAGCTCCTATAATTCACCCCTCCACTTT. It translates to CASSQDLGGSSYNSPLHF.

In this sample, this clonotype turned up a few times. The chain links TRBV7-2 to TRBJ1-6; D possibly corresponds to TRBD1 (5 bases). Trimming shortened V by 5 bases and J by 9 bases, and 11 bases separated the two germline ends. Germline V CDR1 and CDR2: SGHTA, FQGNSA. The length of the CDR3 is 13 residues. The CDR3 loop is CASSVQQASPLHF. The CDR3 bases are TGTGCCAGCAGCGTCCAACAGGCTTCACCCCTCCACTTT. Together with reference TRBV7-2 and TRBJ1-6, the CDR3 gives the full variable domain: GAGVSQSPSNKVTEKGKDVELRCDPISGHTALYWYRQSLGQGLEFLIYFQGNSAPDKSGLPSDRFSAERTGGSVSTLTIQRTQQEDSAVYLCASSVQQASPLHFGNGTRLTVT.

The chain is built from TRBV4-1 and TRBJ1-2, with 9 bases fitting TRBD1. V lost 4 bases and J lost 8; bases outside the gene matches: 11. The germline V gene encodes CDR1 MGHRA and CDR2 YSYEKL. The CDR3 runs 15 residues. CDR3 region: CASSLGTGTVRGYTF. The CDR3 nucleotides are TGCGCCAGCAGCCTGGGGACAGGGACGGTCAGGGGCTACACCTTC.

The chain links TRBV20-1 to TRBJ2-7; 11 nucleotides agree with TRBD2. The assigned J gene may be wrong: the sequence end matches TRBJ2-5 better. Germline lookup yields CDR1 DFQATT and CDR2 SNEGSKA (reference sequence). CDR3 length: 14 amino acids. CDR3 in DNA: TGCAGTGCTAGACTGACTAGCGGGGAAGAGACCCAGTACTTC. Translated, it gives CSARLTSGEETQYF.

The chain is built from TRBV4-2 and TRBJ2-1, with D possibly called TRBD1 or TRBD2 (5 bases each). This CDR3 contains 17 residues. Trimming stripped 3 bases from V and 2 bases from J, with 17 bases between. CDR1 is LGHNA, CDR2 YNFKEQ, per germline. This CDR3 is CASSQILARGAYNEQFF. The CDR3 nucleotides read TGTGCCAGCAGCCAGATCCTGGCGAGGGGCGCCTACAATGAGCAGTTCTTC.

The chain has TRBV5-1 and TRBJ2-7; 8 bases map to TRBD1. The CDR3 sequence is 15 residues long. V shed 4 bases, J shed 2 bases, and the junction held 8 bases outside the gene matches. Germline V gene sequence: CDR1 SGHRS, CDR2 YFSETQ. This CDR3 reads CASSVGTGRPYEQYF. In DNA form, the CDR3 reads TGCGCCAGCAGCGTTGGGACAGGCCGCCCCTACGAGCAGTACTTC. The whole variable domain, filled in from reference TRBV5-1 and TRBJ2-7, reads KAGVTQTPRYLIKTRGQQVTLSCSPISGHRSVSWYQQTPGQGLQFLFEYFSETQRNKGNFPGRFSGRQFSNSRSEMNVSTLELGDSALYLCASSVGTGRPYEQYFGPGTRLTVT.

In its sample, this clonotype was seen a few times. The chain combines TRBV6-2 or TRBV6-3 with TRBJ1-1; D may be TRBD1 (5 bases). The germline V gene has CDR1 MNHEY and CDR2 SVGEGT. The CDR3 sequence is 13 residues long. Trimming removed 6 bases at V and 5 bases at J, with 13 bases between. The CDR3 DNA reads TGTGCCAGCAGCCGGGGGGGTGGGACTGAAGCTTTCTTT. It is translated as CASSRGGGTEAFF.

This clonotype was recorded a few times. This clone may be a read error of a much larger clone one base away. This chain connects TRBV15 to TRBJ1-1; D may be TRBD1 (5 bases). Germline CDR1 reads LNHNV; CDR2 reads YYDKDF (reference sequence). The CDR3 totals 15 residues. The V and J ends lost 0 bases and 4 bases respectively, with 12 bases between them. The CDR3 sequence is CATSRDGRGSTEAFF. The CDR3 DNA is TGTGCCACCAGCAGAGATGGTAGGGGAAGCACTGAAGCTTTCTTT.

CDR3 DNA: TGTGCCACCAGTGATAACAGGGGCGGGAGCAATCAGCCCCAGCATTTT. Its translation: CATSDNRGGSNQPQHF. V usage is TRBV24-1 and J usage is TRBJ1-5; 7 nucleotides match TRBD1. The V gene's germline CDR1 is KGHDR and CDR2 SFDVKD. V dropped 3 bases and J dropped 1; count of bases not matched to a gene: 5. The CDR3 totals 16 residues.

The chain is built from TRBV6-1 and TRBJ2-5; D may be TRBD1 (6 bases). V was trimmed by 7 bases and J by 1 base, leaving 16 bases between them. The CDR3 extends over 15 amino acids. In germline, CDR1 is MNHNS, CDR2 SASEGT. The CDR3 is CASKYNGGTQETQYF. The CDR3 nucleotides read TGTGCCAGCAAGTACAATGGGGGCACCCAAGAGACCCAGTACTTC.

As concerns this clonotype: A read error may account for a junction end that differs from germline. V and J are TRBV4-2 and TRBJ2-1; D is possibly TRBD1 (5 bases). Germline V gene lookup returns CDR1 LGHNA and CDR2 YNFKEQ. CDR3 length: 14 amino acids. The CDR3 region is CAGSQGAQYNEQFF. In DNA, the CDR3 is TGTGCCGGCAGCCAAGGGGCACAATACAATGAGCAGTTCTTC.

This clonotype turned up a few times. This chain links TRBV7-2 with TRBJ2-3, with no clear D. Trimming removed 7 bases at V and 1 base at J, with 12 bases between. The length of the CDR3 is 14 residues. From germline, CDR1 is SGHTA and CDR2 FQGNSA. CDR3 loop: CASTAGVGTDTQYF. In nucleotides, the CDR3 is TGTGCCAGCACTGCAGGCGTTGGCACAGATACGCAGTATTTT.

The rearrangement uses TRBV20-1 and TRBJ2-7; D unclear. The CDR3 totals 15 residues. Germline V lookup: CDR1 DFQATT, CDR2 SNEGSKA (reference sequence). The ends were cut back, 0 bases at V and 7 bases at J, with 19 bases in the middle. The CDR3 bases are TGCAGTGCTAGAGATTTCCGGAACTCCTACAATGAGCAGTACTTC. Translation gives CSARDFRNSYNEQYF.

In this sample, this clonotype turned up a few times. The V and J genes are TRBV28 and TRBJ1-2, with D possibly being TRBD1 (5 bases). The CDR3 is 15 residues long. The V end lost 2 bases, the J end lost 6 bases, and 16 bases lay between the germline ends. Per the germline V gene, CDR1 is MDHEN and CDR2 is SYDVKM. The chain's CDR3 is CASSLRGKGINGYTF. The CDR3 DNA reads as TGTGCCAGCAGTTTAAGGGGAAAAGGGATCAATGGCTACACCTTC.

The chain combines TRBV12-3 or TRBV12-4 with TRBJ1-4, with 7 positions matching TRBD1. V was pared by 4 bases and J by 5 bases, with 7 bases of the junction left unmatched. The CDR3 consists of 15 residues. CDR3 DNA sequence: TGTGCCAGCAGTTCTACAGGGGTCGCAAATGAAAAACTGTTTTTT. Translation gives CASSSTGVANEKLFF.

The chain is built from TRBV27 and TRBJ2-1; 7 bases agree with TRBD2. Trimming took 4 bases from V and 9 from J; bases not matched to a gene: 12. Germline lookup yields CDR1 MNHEY and CDR2 SMNVEV (reference sequence). The CDR3 has 15 amino acids. The CDR3 nucleotides read TGTGCCAGCAGTTCCGTAGGAGGGAGGGCCAGTGAGCAGTTCTTC. Residues: CASSSVGGRASEQFF.